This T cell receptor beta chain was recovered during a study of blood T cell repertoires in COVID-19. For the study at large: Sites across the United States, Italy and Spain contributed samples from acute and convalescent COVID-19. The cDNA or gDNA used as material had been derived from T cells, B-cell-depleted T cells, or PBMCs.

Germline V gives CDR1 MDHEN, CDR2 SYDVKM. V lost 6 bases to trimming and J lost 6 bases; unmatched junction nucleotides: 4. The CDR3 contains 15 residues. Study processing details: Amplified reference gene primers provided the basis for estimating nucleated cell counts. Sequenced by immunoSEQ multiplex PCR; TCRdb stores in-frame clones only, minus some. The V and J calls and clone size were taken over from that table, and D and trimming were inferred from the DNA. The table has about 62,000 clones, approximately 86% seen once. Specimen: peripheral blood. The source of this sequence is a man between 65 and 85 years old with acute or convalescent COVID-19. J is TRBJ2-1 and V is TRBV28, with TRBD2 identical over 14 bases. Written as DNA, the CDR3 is TGTGCCAGCAGCCCTGGGACTAGCGGGAGCAATGAGCAGTTCTTC. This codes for CASSPGTSGSNEQFF.